Listed below are T cell receptor beta chains from one sample, sequenced in a study of shared clonotypes between healthy human individuals. Libraries were prepared by immunoSEQ multiplex PCR; TCRdb keeps only in-frame clonotypes and omits some of them. The data show roughly 2.5 million clones, 85% to 95% seen once. Source material: naive CD4+ T cells sorted from blood. These receptors were obtained from a man in his late teens or twenties in good health. CDR3s include the opening cysteine and the closing phenylalanine or tryptophan. A D gene is named only where the DNA matches it firmly. Clone size is shown for a subset of rows, as once, few, many or a class of expanded clone.

TRBJ2-7,.,TRBV5-8,.,TGTGCCAGCAGCTTGTGGCTTCGGGGAGGGCAGTACTTC,CASSLWLRGGQYF
TRBJ1-1,.,TRBV6-6,TRBD1,TGTGCCAGCAGTCCCGGACAGGTTGGCGGAGCTTTCTTT,CASSPGQVGGAFF
TRBJ1-3,.,TRBV19,.,TGTGCCAGTAGTATAGCAGCAGGGGACAACACCATATATTTT,CASSIAAGDNTIYF
TRBJ1-2,.,TRBV7-9,TRBD1,TGTGCCAGCAGGCCCGTCAGACAGGGAACCTATGGCTACACCTTC,CASRPVRQGTYGYTF
TRBJ2-7,.,TRBV30,TRBD1,TGTGCCTGGAGTGTAGGGGACAGAGACGAGCAGTACTTC,CAWSVGDRDEQYF
TRBJ1-6,.,TRBV18,.,TGTGCCAGCTCACCCTTGCCGAGCTCCTATAATTCACCCCTCCACTTT,CASSPLPSSYNSPLHF
TRBJ2-3,.,TRBV4-3,TRBD1,TGCGCCAGCAGCCAAGCATCCACAGGGGAGAGGATGGATACGCAGTATTTT,CASSQASTGERMDTQYF
TRBJ1-1,.,TRBV18,TRBD1,TGTGCCAGCTCATCACAGGGGACTGAAGCTTTCTTT,CASSSQGTEAFF
TRBJ2-7,once,TRBV6-6,.,TGTGCCAGCAGTTCGGCAGGGTTGAACGAGCAGTACTTC,CASSSAGLNEQYF
TRBJ2-3,.,TRBV5-1,.,TGCGCCAGCAGCTCCTTGGAGGGCCGCACAGATACGCAGTATTTT,CASSSLEGRTDTQYF
TRBJ1-2,.,TRBV10-3,.,TGTGCCATCAGTGAAAGGGCCGCGGAGGGCTACACCTTC,CAISERAAEGYTF
TRBJ1-2,.,TRBV6-5,TRBD1,TGTGCCAGCAGTGATGGACAGGGGAACTATGGCTACACCTTC,CASSDGQGNYGYTF
TRBJ1-2,.,TRBV28,.,TGTGCCAGCGGGCGTAACAGGGAATATGGCTACACCTTC,CASGRNREYGYTF
TRBJ1-1,few,TRBV29-1,.,TGCAGCGTTGAGCACAGCATGAACACTGAAGCTTTCTTT,CSVEHSMNTEAFF
TRBJ2-7,.,TRBV6-1,TRBD1,TGTGCCAGCAGACCCCCCGGACAGGGGGCCTACGAGCAGTACTTC,CASRPPGQGAYEQYF
TRBJ2-2,.,TRBV10-3,TRBD2,TGTGCCATCAGTGAGTTCCCCGGGCCGCTTCAACCGGGACTAGCGGGGTTACCGGGGGAGCTGTTTTTT,CAISEFPGPLQPGLAGLPGELFF
TRBJ2-7,.,TRBV6-6,TRBD1,TGTGCCGTGAGGACAGGGGGCTACGAGCAGTACTTC,CAVRTGGYEQYF
TRBJ1-1,few,TRBV7-8,.,TGTGCCAGCAGCCGTTTAACTACGGGGGTTGAAGCTTTCTTT,CASSRLTTGVEAFF
TRBJ2-3,.,TRBV7-2,TRBD2,TGTGCCAGCAGCTTTCGGACTAGCGGGAGCACAGATACGCAGTATTTT,CASSFRTSGSTDTQYF
TRBJ2-6,.,TRBV4-1,.,TGCGCCAGCAGCCAAGGAGGAGGGGGGGTTGGGGCCAACGTCCTGACTTTC,CASSQGGGGVGANVLTF
TRBJ1-4,.,TRBV18,.,TGTGCCAGCTCACCACCAGAGGGAAGAACTGAAAAACTGTTTTTT,CASSPPEGRTEKLFF
TRBJ2-4,once,TRBV9,.,TGTGCCAGCAGCGCGGGTACCAAAAACATTCAGTACTTC,CASSAGTKNIQYF
TRBJ2-1,.,TRBV7-3,TRBD2,TGTGCCAGCAGGGAAGCGGGGGAGGATGAGCAGTTCTTC,CASREAGEDEQFF
TRBJ2-7,.,TRBV19,.,TGTGCCAGTAGTACCCTGGGGCAGTCCTACGAGCAGTACTTC,CASSTLGQSYEQYF
TRBJ2-3,.,TRBV12-5,.,TGTGCTAGTGGTAACCAGGGAATCGGCACAGATACGCAGTATTTT,CASGNQGIGTDTQYF
TRBJ2-4,.,TRBV7-2,TRBD1,TGTGCCAGCAGCTTAGGCCCAGGGGGCAAAAACATTCAGTACTTC,CASSLGPGGKNIQYF
TRBJ2-7,.,TRBV6-5,.,TGTGCCAGCAGTTACGATTACGAGCAGTACTTC,CASSYDYEQYF
TRBJ2-5,.,TRBV5-4,.,TGTGCCAGCAGCCCCACGCAGGGGGAGACCCAGTACTTC,CASSPTQGETQYF
TRBJ2-1,.,TRBV30,.,TGTGCCTGGAGGAAAGATAGCGGAAACGGTGGAGAGCAGTTCTTC,CAWRKDSGNGGEQFF
TRBJ2-1,.,TRBV7-2,.,TGTGCCAGCAGCATAGGCCTAGGGAGCAATGAGCAGTTCTTC,CASSIGLGSNEQFF
TRBJ2-7,.,TRBV6-5,TRBD1,TGTGCCAGCTTTTCCGGACAGGGGCGGAACGAGCAGTACTTC,CASFSGQGRNEQYF
TRBJ1-4,.,TRBV12-5,.,TGTGCTAGTGGTTTGGTACCCTACCTGGACGGTTGGAGAGGTGAAAAACTGTTTTTT,CASGLVPYLDGWRGEKLFF
TRBJ2-4,.,TRBV5-6,.,TGTGCCAGCAGCTTGGATAATCAAAACATTCAGTACTTC,CASSLDNQNIQYF
TRBJ1-1,once,TRBV18,.,TGTGCCAGCTCACCGCTTACGAACACTGAAGCTTTCTTT,CASSPLTNTEAFF
TRBJ2-3,once,TRBV27,TRBD2,TGTGCCATCGGGAGGGCGGGAGGCCCTAGCACAGATACGCAGTATTTT,CAIGRAGGPSTDTQYF
TRBJ2-7,few,TRBV6-1,TRBD1,TGTGCCAGCAGTGAAGGGACAGGGGATCGTGAGCAGTACTTC,CASSEGTGDREQYF
TRBJ2-6,.,TRBV6-5,.,TGTGCCAGCAGTTATCAGGGCTCTGGGGCCAACGTCCTGACTTTC,CASSYQGSGANVLTF
TRBJ2-3,.,TRBV13,TRBD2,TGTGCCAGCAGCTTAGGTTCTCCTTGGAGCGGGGGGGCCACAGATACGCAGTATTTT,CASSLGSPWSGGATDTQYF
TRBJ1-1,.,TRBV6-5,.,TGTGCCAGCAGCCCCTGGGGGACTGAAGCTTTCTTT,CASSPWGTEAFF
TRBJ2-3,.,TRBV5-8,TRBD2,TGTGCCAGCAGCCGCTCGGGAGGTCAGAGCATTAGCACAGATACGCAGTATTTT,CASSRSGGQSISTDTQYF
TRBJ2-1,.,TRBV5-1,.,TGCGCCAGCAGCCCGGGACCCCAATCCTACAATGAGCAGTTCTTC,CASSPGPQSYNEQFF
TRBJ1-4,.,TRBV5-5,.,TGTGCCAGCAGCCCGTCCAATAATGAAAAACTGTTTTTT,CASSPSNNEKLFF
TRBJ1-6,few,TRBV27,TRBD1,TGTGCCAGCAGTTTTGACAGGGAAAATTCACCCCTCCACTTT,CASSFDRENSPLHF
TRBJ2-1,few,TRBV5-1,.,TGCGCCAGCAGCTTGGGCAGCTCCTACAATGAGCAGTTCTTC,CASSLGSSYNEQFF
TRBJ1-1,once,TRBV5-6,TRBD1,TGTGCCAGCAGCTTGGGGGACAGGGGGAACACTGAAGCTTTCTTT,CASSLGDRGNTEAFF